This is a list of T cell receptor beta chains from one sample in a study of CD8 T cells in ankylosing spondylitis. TCRdb itself ran the 5' RACE reads through MiXCR, one entry per CDR3 protein. The sample lists about 150,000 distinct CDR3 sequences, more than 5.5% occurring once. Sequences were obtained from blood, either unsorted or a sorted T cell fraction (not recorded which). These receptors were obtained from a female donor with ankylosing spondylitis or in good health (not recorded which). Each CDR3 is given with its conserved first and last residue. Fields, in order: clone size, V gene, J gene, CDR3 protein. Size tells how often a clone was seen (once, few, many) or the class of an expanded clone, and some rows leave it out.

>many|TRBV5-1|TRBJ1-1
CASSVQQGRTEAFF
>-|TRBV11-2|TRBJ1-1
CASSFGHTEAFF
>many|TRBV28|TRBJ2-4
CASSLGFSQNIQYF
>many|TRBV2|TRBJ2-1
CASSEGGGVYNEQFF
>few|TRBV6-4|TRBJ2-3
CASSETSHDTQYF
>-|TRBV20-1|TRBJ2-7
CSARRPGLPYEQYF
>many|TRBV4-1|TRBJ1-2
CASSQVLRTGRQPNYGYTF
>many|TRBV5-1|TRBJ2-2
CASSLLKGSGTGELFF
>many|TRBV10-3|TRBJ2-1
CAISVLASSANEQFF
>-|TRBV4-1|TRBJ1-1
CASSQDRADNEAFF
>-|TRBV18|TRBJ1-1
CASSPREAIVNTEAFF
>many|TRBV6-1|TRBJ2-7
CASSALSYEQYF
>-|TRBV7-9|TRBJ1-2
CASSPQGYYGYTF
>once|TRBV10-3|TRBJ1-3
CTFSLVVEWGFSGNTIYF
>-|TRBV18|TRBJ1-1
CASSPSMAGERTEAFF
>many|TRBV6-2/TRBV6-3|TRBJ2-3
CASSLDGPSTQYF
>many|TRBV6-2/TRBV6-3|TRBJ2-5
CASSPRGRGARETQYF
>many|TRBV4-2|TRBJ2-5
CASSQTSSGGPHGTQYF
>many|TRBV14|TRBJ1-2
CASSPWTQSVDGYTF
>many|TRBV12-3/TRBV12-4|TRBJ2-7
CASSTTGEQYF
>many|TRBV20-1|TRBJ1-2
CSARDDLNYGYTF
>many|TRBV7-8|TRBJ1-6
CASNIGPNSPLHF
>many|TRBV25-1|TRBJ1-1
CASSDRGEAFF
>many|TRBV4-1|TRBJ1-6
CASSQGLLSRYNSPLHF
>-|TRBV24-1|TRBJ1-2
CVTSDLTQGYTF
>many|TRBV24-1|TRBJ2-5
CATSDGAFQETQYF
>many|TRBV27|TRBJ2-7
CASRKSRDSYEQYF
>many|TRBV7-3|TRBJ2-1
CASSLRRGPSSYNEQFF
>many|TRBV20-1|TRBJ1-3
CSAFGIGNTIYF
>many|TRBV20-1|TRBJ2-1
CSPRRGTNEQFF
>few|TRBV7-2|TRBJ2-4
CASSKGGLAGSKNIQYF
>many|TRBV11-2|TRBJ2-3
CASSLGRQSADTQYF
>-|TRBV7-9|TRBJ2-5
CASNSDLGTQYF
>once|TRBV13|TRBJ2-3
CVSSVGPTIKDTQYF